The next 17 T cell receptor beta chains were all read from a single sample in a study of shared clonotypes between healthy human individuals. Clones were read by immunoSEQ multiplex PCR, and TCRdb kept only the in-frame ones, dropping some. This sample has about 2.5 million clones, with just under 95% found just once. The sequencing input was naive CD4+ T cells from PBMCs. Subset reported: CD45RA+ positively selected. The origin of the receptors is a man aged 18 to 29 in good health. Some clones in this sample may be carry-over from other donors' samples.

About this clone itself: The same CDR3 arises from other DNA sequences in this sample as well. Here the CDR3 DNA reads TGCGCCAGCAGCTTGGGACTAGCGGGAGGGAATACGCAGTATTTT. Its translation is CASSLGLAGGNTQYF. The V call is TRBV5-1, the J call TRBJ2-3; 14 nucleotides align to TRBD2. Germline values: CDR1 SGHRS, CDR2 YFSETQ. Trimming at V came to 0 bases and at J to 7 bases, leaving 1 base not matched to a gene. The CDR3 runs 15 residues. The full variable domain, rest sourced from reference TRBV5-1 and TRBJ2-3, is KAGVTQTPRYLIKTRGQQVTLSCSPISGHRSVSWYQQTPGQGLQFLFEYFSETQRNKGNFPGRFSGRQFSNSRSEMNVSTLELGDSALYLCASSLGLAGGNTQYFGPGTRLTVL.

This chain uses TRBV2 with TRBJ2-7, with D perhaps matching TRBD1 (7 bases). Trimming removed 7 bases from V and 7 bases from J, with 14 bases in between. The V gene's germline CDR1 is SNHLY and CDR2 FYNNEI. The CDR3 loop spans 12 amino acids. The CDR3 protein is CASTGPGGEQYF. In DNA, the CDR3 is TGTGCCAGCACGGGTCCAGGGGGGGAGCAGTACTTC.

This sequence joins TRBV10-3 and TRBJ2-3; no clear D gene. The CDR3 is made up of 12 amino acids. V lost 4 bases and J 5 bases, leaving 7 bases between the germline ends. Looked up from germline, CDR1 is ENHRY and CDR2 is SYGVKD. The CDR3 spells CAISGRGDTQYF. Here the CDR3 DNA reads TGTGCCATCAGTGGTCGAGGAGATACGCAGTATTTT.

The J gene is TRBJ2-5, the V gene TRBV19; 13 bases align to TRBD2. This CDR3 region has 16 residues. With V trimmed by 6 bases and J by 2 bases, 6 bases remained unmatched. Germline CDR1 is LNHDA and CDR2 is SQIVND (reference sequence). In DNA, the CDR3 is TGTGCCAGTAGCCGCCCGGGACTAGCGGGACAAGAGACCCAGTACTTC. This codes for CASSRPGLAGQETQYF.

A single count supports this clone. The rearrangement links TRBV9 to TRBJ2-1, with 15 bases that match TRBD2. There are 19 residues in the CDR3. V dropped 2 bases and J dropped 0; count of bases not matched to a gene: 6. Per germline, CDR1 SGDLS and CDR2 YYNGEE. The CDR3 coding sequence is TGTGCCAGCAGCGTTCAGGGACTAGCGGGAGGTCGCTCCTACAATGAGCAGTTCTTC. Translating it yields CASSVQGLAGGRSYNEQFF.

The CDR3 protein is CASSRRPNTGELFF. The CDR3, as DNA: TGTGCCAGCAGTCGACGGCCGAACACCGGGGAGCTGTTTTTT. The chain is built from TRBV6-5 and TRBJ2-2, with no clear D. The V gene's germline CDR1 is MNHEY and CDR2 SVGAGI. V was clipped by 5 bases and J by 0 bases, with 7 bases between them. The CDR3 consists of 14 residues.

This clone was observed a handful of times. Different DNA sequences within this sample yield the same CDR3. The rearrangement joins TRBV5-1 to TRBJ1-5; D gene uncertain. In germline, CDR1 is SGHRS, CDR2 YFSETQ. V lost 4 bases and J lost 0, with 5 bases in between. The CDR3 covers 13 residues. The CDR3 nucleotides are TGCGCCAGCAGCCCGGATAGCAATCAGCCCCAGCATTTT. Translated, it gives CASSPDSNQPQHF. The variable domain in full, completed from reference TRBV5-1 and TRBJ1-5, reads KAGVTQTPRYLIKTRGQQVTLSCSPISGHRSVSWYQQTPGQGLQFLFEYFSETQRNKGNFPGRFSGRQFSNSRSEMNVSTLELGDSALYLCASSPDSNQPQHFGDGTRLSIL.

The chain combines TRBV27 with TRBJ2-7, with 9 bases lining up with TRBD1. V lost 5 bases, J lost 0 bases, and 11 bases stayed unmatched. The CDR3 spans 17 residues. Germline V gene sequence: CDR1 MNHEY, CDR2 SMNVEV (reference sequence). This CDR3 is CASSPAPRQGVSYEQYF. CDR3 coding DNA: TGTGCCAGCAGTCCAGCCCCTAGACAGGGGGTCTCCTACGAGCAGTACTTC.

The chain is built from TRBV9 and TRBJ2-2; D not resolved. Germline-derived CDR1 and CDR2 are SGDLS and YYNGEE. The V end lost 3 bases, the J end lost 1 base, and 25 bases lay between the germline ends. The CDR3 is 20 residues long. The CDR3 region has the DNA TGTGCCAGCAGCGCCCCAACGCCCGGAACGATCTCGTTGAACACCGGGGAGCTGTTTTTT. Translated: CASSAPTPGTISLNTGELFF. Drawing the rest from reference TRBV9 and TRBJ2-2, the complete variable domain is DSGVTQTPKHLITATGQRVTLRCSPRSGDLSVYWYQQSLDQGLQFLIQYYNGEERAKGNILERFSAQQFPDLHSELNLSSLELGDSALYFCASSAPTPGTISLNTGELFFGEGSRLTVL.

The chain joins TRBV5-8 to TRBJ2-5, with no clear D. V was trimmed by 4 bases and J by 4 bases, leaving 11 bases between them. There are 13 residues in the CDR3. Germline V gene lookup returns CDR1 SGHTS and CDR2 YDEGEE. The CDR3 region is CASSPRTGETQYF. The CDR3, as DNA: TGTGCCAGCAGCCCCCGAACCGGAGAGACCCAGTACTTC.

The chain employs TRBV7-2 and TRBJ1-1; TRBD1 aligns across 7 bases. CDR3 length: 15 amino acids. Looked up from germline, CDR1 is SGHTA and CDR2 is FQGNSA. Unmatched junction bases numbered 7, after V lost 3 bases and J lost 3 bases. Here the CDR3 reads CASSFPGGQDTEAFF. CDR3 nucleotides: TGTGCCAGCAGCTTTCCAGGGGGGCAAGACACTGAAGCTTTCTTT.

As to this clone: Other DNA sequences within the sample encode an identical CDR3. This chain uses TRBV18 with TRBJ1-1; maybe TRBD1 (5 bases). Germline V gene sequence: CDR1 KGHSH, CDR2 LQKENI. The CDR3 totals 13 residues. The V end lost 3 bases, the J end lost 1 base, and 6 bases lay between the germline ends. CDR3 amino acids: CASSPGGNTEAFF. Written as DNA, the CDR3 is TGTGCCAGCTCACCGGGGGGGAACACTGAAGCTTTCTTT.

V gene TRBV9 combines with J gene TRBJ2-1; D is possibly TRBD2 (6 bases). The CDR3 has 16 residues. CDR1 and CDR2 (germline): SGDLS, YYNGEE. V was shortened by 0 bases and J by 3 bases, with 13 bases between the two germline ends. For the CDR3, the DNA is TGTGCCAGCAGCGTAGGCGGGGTAGCGATCTACAATGAGCAGTTCTTC. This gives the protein CASSVGGVAIYNEQFF.

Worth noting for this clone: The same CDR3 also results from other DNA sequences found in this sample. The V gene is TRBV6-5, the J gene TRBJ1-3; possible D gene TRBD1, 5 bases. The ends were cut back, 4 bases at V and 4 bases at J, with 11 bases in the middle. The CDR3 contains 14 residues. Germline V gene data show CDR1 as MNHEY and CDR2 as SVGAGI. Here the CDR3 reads CASSFRGPGNTIYF. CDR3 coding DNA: TGTGCCAGCAGTTTTCGGGGACCGGGAAACACCATATATTTT.

The CDR3 bases are TGCGCCAGCAGCCAAGGATTAGCGGTCTACAATGAGCAGTTCTTC. Protein: CASSQGLAVYNEQFF. The chain uses TRBV4-1 and TRBJ2-1; a weak D match, TRBD2 (6 bases). Trimming removed 1 base from V and 3 bases from J, with 10 bases in between. From germline, CDR1 is MGHRA and CDR2 YSYEKL. The CDR3 totals 15 residues.

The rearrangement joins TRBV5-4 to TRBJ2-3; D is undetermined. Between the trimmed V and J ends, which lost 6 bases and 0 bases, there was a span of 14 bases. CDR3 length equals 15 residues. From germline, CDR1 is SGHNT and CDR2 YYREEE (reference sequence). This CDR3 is CASIRWGSSTDTQYF. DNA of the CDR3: TGTGCCAGCATTCGGTGGGGTTCTAGCACAGATACGCAGTATTTT.

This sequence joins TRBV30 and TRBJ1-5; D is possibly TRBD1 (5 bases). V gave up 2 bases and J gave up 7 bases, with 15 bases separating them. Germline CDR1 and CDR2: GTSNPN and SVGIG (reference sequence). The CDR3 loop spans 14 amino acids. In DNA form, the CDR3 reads TGTGCCTGGAGTCGGGGACTTCACGAACAGCCCCAGCATTTT. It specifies CAWSRGLHEQPQHF.